Listed here are 10 T cell receptor beta chains from one sample, sequenced in a study of blood T cells in healthy people across ages. Then a second PCR, running roughly 7 to 11 cycles, was carried out with a sample-barcoded 5' primer and a J-beta primer mix. MiXCR was run by TCRdb on the 5' RACE reads, yielding one entry per CDR3 protein. The data hold around 820,000 distinct CDR3 sequences, with roughly 25% observed a single time. The data also belong to a second study, concerning T cells of mothers and their children.

The sequencing sample was made of blood. Receptors originate from a boy younger than 18 in good health.

This clonotype was detected a few times. V and J are TRBV2 and TRBJ2-1, with TRBD1 matching 7 bases. CDR1 and CDR2 from the germline V gene are SNHLY and FYNNEI. Trimming took 7 bases from V and 6 from J; bases not matched to a gene: 12. The CDR3 is 15 residues long. The CDR3 DNA is TGTGCCAGCATCGATCCCGGAACAGGGGCCAATGAGCAGTTCTTC. Its translation: CASIDPGTGANEQFF.

The chain employs TRBV10-3 and TRBJ1-5, with a possible D match to TRBD1 (5 bases). This CDR3 is built from 16 residues. V lost 3 bases and J lost 6, with 18 bases in between. CDR1 ENHRY and CDR2 SYGVKD come from the germline V gene. In DNA form, the CDR3 reads TGTGCCATCAGTGACCTGGACTCAGGGCGGGGTCAGCCCCAGCATTTT. It specifies CAISDLDSGRGQPQHF.

The chain joins TRBV6-6 to TRBJ2-3; 10 positions agree with TRBD1. The V gene's germline CDR1 is MNHNY and CDR2 SVGAGI (reference sequence). V dropped 2 bases and J dropped 2; count of bases not matched to a gene: 4. The CDR3 length is 16 residues. The CDR3 sequence is CASSYPGTGATDTQYF. The DNA of the CDR3 is TGTGCCAGCAGTTACCCCGGGACAGGGGCCACAGATACGCAGTATTTT.

This clonotype came up a few times. The V and J genes are TRBV11-2 and TRBJ2-2; D assignment may be TRBD1 or TRBD2 (6 bases each). Germline assignment: CDR1 SGHAT and CDR2 FQNNGV. The CDR3 has 16 residues. V was shortened by 0 bases and J by 5 bases, with 13 bases between the two germline ends. The CDR3 reads CASSLDFQGRTGELFF. Here the CDR3 DNA reads TGTGCCAGCAGCTTAGATTTTCAGGGGAGGACCGGGGAGCTGTTTTTT.

The V and J genes are TRBV20-1 and TRBJ1-3; D gene ambiguous. This CDR3 is built from 11 residues. Trimming shortened V by 6 bases and J by 4 bases, and 7 bases separated the two germline ends. Germline CDR1 and CDR2: DFQATT and SNEGSKA (reference sequence). CDR3 protein: CSARQGNTIYF. CDR3 in DNA: TGCAGTGCCAGGCAAGGAAACACCATATATTTT.

This clonotype appeared a few times. The J gene is TRBJ1-3, the V gene TRBV10-3, with 9 bases identical to TRBD1. With V trimmed by 6 bases and J by 3 bases, 3 bases remained unmatched. The germline V gene encodes CDR1 ENHRY and CDR2 SYGVKD. The CDR3 loop spans 14 amino acids. CDR3 nucleotides: TGTGCCATCAGCAAGACAGGGGGTGGAAACACCATATATTTT. Protein product: CAISKTGGGNTIYF.

The rearrangement links TRBV7-8 to TRBJ1-2, with D uncertain. CDR3 length: 16 residues. Per the germline V gene, CDR1 is SGHVS and CDR2 is FQNEAQ. V was pared by 5 bases and J by 3 bases, with 19 bases between. DNA of the CDR3: TGTGCCAGCAGCCTCTCGGACCCTTGGGGTTACTATGGCTACACCTTC. This encodes CASSLSDPWGYYGYTF.

V gene TRBV20-1 combines with J gene TRBJ2-6; 8 bases are a match to TRBD1. V lost 4 bases, J lost 0 bases, and 5 bases stayed unmatched. CDR3 length: 16 residues. Germline V gene sequence: CDR1 DFQATT, CDR2 SNEGSKA (reference sequence). The CDR3 DNA reads as TGCAGTGCTACCGGACAGGGAGTCTCTGGGGCCAACGTCCTGACTTTC. It yields the protein CSATGQGVSGANVLTF.

This clonotype was observed a handful of times. One junction end does not reproduce the germline sequence, and a read error may be involved. The chain is built from TRBV6-5 and TRBJ2-1; D ambiguous. Germline V gene data show CDR1 as MNHEY and CDR2 as SVGAGI. The CDR3 extends over 13 amino acids. The CDR3 nucleotides are TGCGCCAGCAGTTACCCGTACGCCGGTGAGCAGTTCTTC. This translates into CASSYPYAGEQFF.

This clonotype was counted a single time. The gene calls are TRBV7-9 and TRBJ2-7; 9 bases agree with TRBD1. V shed 2 bases and J 5 bases; nucleotides not matched to a gene: 4. Germline assignment: CDR1 SEHNR and CDR2 FQNEAQ (reference sequence). The CDR3 covers 14 residues. CDR3 coding DNA: TGTGCCAGCAGCTTATCACAGGGGGCGGACGAGCAGTACTTC. Amino acid sequence: CASSLSQGADEQYF.